Each of the 21 T cell receptor beta chains below was sequenced from the same sample in a study of blood T cell repertoires in COVID-19. Assay: immunoSEQ multiplex PCR; the TCRdb copy retains only in-frame clones and omits some. The sample holds more than 110,000 clones; 84% are singletons and the top ten take 8% to 10%. The source material was peripheral blood. The receptors shown here come from a woman at least 80 years old in a cohort sampled during active or convalescent COVID-19.

This clone was seen a few times. V gene TRBV5-4 combines with J gene TRBJ1-2; tentative D call: TRBD1 (6 bases). Germline CDR1 reads SGHNT; CDR2 reads YYREEE (reference sequence). Trimming removed 4 bases at V and 5 bases at J, with 12 bases between. The CDR3 loop spans 13 amino acids. The CDR3 sequence is CASSERQVYGYTF. DNA of the CDR3: TGTGCCAGCAGCGAACGACAGGTTTATGGCTACACCTTC.

For the CDR3, the DNA is TGTGCCAGCAGCTTAGGGGGGTTTGGGACAGAACTGTTTTTT. Translating gives CASSLGGFGTELFF. This chain connects TRBV7-9 to TRBJ1-4; TRBD1 agrees at 7 bases. This CDR3 region has 14 residues. V trimming: 1 base; J trimming: 12 bases; junction bases outside the gene matches: 8. Germline CDR1 reads SEHNR; CDR2 reads FQNEAQ (reference sequence).

Only one count was recorded for this clone. The rearrangement uses TRBV5-8 and TRBJ2-3, with D possibly being TRBD1 (5 bases). Per germline, CDR1 SGHTS and CDR2 YDEGEE. V dropped 4 bases and J dropped 0 bases, with 9 bases sitting between them. CDR3 length: 14 amino acids. The CDR3 DNA sequence: TGTGCCAGCAGCCAAGGGGCTAGCACAGATACGCAGTATTTT. Amino acids: CASSQGASTDTQYF.

The genes are TRBV5-4 and TRBJ2-1, with TRBD1 identical over 11 bases. Germline V gene data show CDR1 as SGHNT and CDR2 as YYREEE (reference sequence). This CDR3 is built from 18 residues. Losses at the gene ends were 1 base for V and 7 bases for J; bases not matched to a gene: 13. The DNA of the CDR3 is TGTGCCAGCAGCTTGTTTAAGCGAGGACAGGGGGCGAAGAATGAGCAGTTCTTC. Amino acids: CASSLFKRGQGAKNEQFF.

The V gene is TRBV6-5, the J gene TRBJ2-1; perhaps TRBD1 as D (9 bases). The V gene lost 4 bases and the J gene lost 7 bases, with 17 bases spanning the gap. CDR3 length: 15 amino acids. Looked up from germline, CDR1 is MNHEY and CDR2 is SVGAGI. In nucleotides, the CDR3 is TGTGCCAGCAGTTCGGGGGGGACAGGGCGGAATGAGCAGTTCTTC. Protein sequence: CASSSGGTGRNEQFF.

This sequence joins TRBV5-1 and TRBJ1-2; 11 bases map to TRBD1. After removal of 3 bases from V and 0 bases from J, the junction contained 1 base not matched to a gene. Germline V gene sequence: CDR1 SGHRS, CDR2 YFSETQ. The CDR3 is 15 residues long. Here the CDR3 reads CASSWGQGANYGYTF. The DNA of the CDR3 is TGCGCCAGCAGCTGGGGACAGGGGGCTAACTATGGCTACACCTTC.

The chain is built from TRBV18 and TRBJ2-1, with a weak D call TRBD1 (6 bases). V lost 3 bases and J lost 5, with 14 bases in between. This CDR3 is built from 15 residues. Germline V gene sequence: CDR1 KGHSH, CDR2 LQKENI. The CDR3 DNA is TGTGCCAGCTCACCCCGGGACATCCCGAACAATGAGCAGTTCTTC. It codes for CASSPRDIPNNEQFF. The variable domain in full, completed from reference TRBV18 and TRBJ2-1, reads NAGVMQNPRHLVRRRGQEARLRCSPMKGHSHVYWYRQLPEEGLKFMVYLQKENIIDESGMPKERFSAEFPKEGPSILRIQQVVRGDSAAYFCASSPRDIPNNEQFFGPGTRLTVL.

CDR3 coding DNA: TGTGCCAGCAGCCTATCCGGGACAGGACCCGGGGACACCTTC. Encoded protein: CASSLSGTGPGDTF. The chain uses TRBV7-2 and TRBJ1-2, with 8 bases fitting TRBD1. CDR1 is SGHTA and CDR2 is FQGNSA in the germline V gene. The length of the CDR3 is 14 residues. V trimming: 5 bases; J trimming: 12 bases; junction bases outside the gene matches: 14.

The rearrangement links TRBV28 to TRBJ1-2, with TRBD1 identical over 11 bases. The CDR3 loop spans 15 amino acids. Unmatched junction bases numbered 7, after V lost 6 bases and J lost 4 bases. Germline V gene lookup returns CDR1 MDHEN and CDR2 SYDVKM. CDR3 nucleotide sequence: TGTGCCAGCAGAAAGCCGGGACAGGGGGGCTATGGCTACACCTTC. Residues: CASRKPGQGGYGYTF.

The V call is TRBV5-1, the J call TRBJ2-3, with TRBD2 matching over 9 bases. Germline values: CDR1 SGHRS, CDR2 YFSETQ. The junction had 4 bases not matched to a gene; V was cut back by 5 bases and J by 0 bases. The CDR3 is 15 residues long. The CDR3 coding sequence is TGCGCCAGCAGTAGTACTAGCGGGAGCACAGATACGCAGTATTTT. Its protein is CASSSTSGSTDTQYF. Drawing the rest from reference TRBV5-1 and TRBJ2-3, the complete variable domain is KAGVTQTPRYLIKTRGQQVTLSCSPISGHRSVSWYQQTPGQGLQFLFEYFSETQRNKGNFPGRFSGRQFSNSRSEMNVSTLELGDSALYLCASSSTSGSTDTQYFGPGTRLTVL.

The rearrangement joins TRBV9 to TRBJ1-1, with D possibly being TRBD1 (5 bases). Trimming shortened V by 0 bases and J by 3 bases, and 9 bases separated the two germline ends. This CDR3 comprises 14 residues. Germline assignment: CDR1 SGDLS and CDR2 YYNGEE. The CDR3 is CASSVASTDTEAFF. The CDR3, as DNA: TGTGCCAGCAGCGTAGCATCGACAGACACTGAAGCTTTCTTT.

The rearrangement links TRBV5-1 to TRBJ1-1, with 7 bases fitting TRBD1. From germline, CDR1 is SGHRS and CDR2 YFSETQ. The V segment lost 8 bases and the J segment 3 bases; nucleotides outside the gene matches: 7. The CDR3 consists of 13 residues. The CDR3 sequence is CASRRGRDTEAFF. The CDR3 DNA follows: TGCGCCAGTAGAAGGGGGCGCGACACTGAAGCTTTCTTT.

The chain combines TRBV2 with TRBJ2-3; D is unresolved. Looked up from germline, CDR1 is SNHLY and CDR2 is FYNNEI. Between the trimmed V and J ends, which lost 2 bases and 6 bases, there was a span of 6 bases. The CDR3 has 12 residues. For the CDR3, the DNA is TGTGCCAGCAGTGAAACCCGGGATACGCAGTATTTT. Protein sequence: CASSETRDTQYF.

The J gene is TRBJ2-1, the V gene TRBV1; TRBD2, as called in the table, went unchecked against the DNA. TRBV1 has pseudogene status. This CDR3 has 15 residues. The CDR3 is CTSSHSVGGYNEQFF. In nucleotides, the CDR3 is TGCACCAGCAGTCATAGTGTCGGGGGCTACAATGAGCAGTTCTTC.

The chain uses TRBV29-1 and TRBJ1-1; D is unresolved. Trimming cost V 4 bases and J 1 base, with 4 bases left between them. The germline V gene encodes CDR1 SQVTM and CDR2 ANQGSEA. The CDR3 totals 11 residues. The CDR3 loop reads CSVVWNTEAFF. In DNA form, the CDR3 reads TGCAGCGTTGTCTGGAACACTGAAGCTTTCTTT.

The chain employs TRBV7-2 and TRBJ2-1; D is perhaps TRBD1 (8 bases). The CDR3 has 17 amino acids. Trimming shortened V by 4 bases and J by 8 bases, and 24 bases separated the two germline ends. The germline CDR1 and CDR2 sequences are SGHTA and FQGNSA. DNA of the CDR3: TGTGCCAGCAGCTCGCCTAACAGGGGGAGGGGGAACCATGAGCAGTTCTTC. Encoded protein: CASSSPNRGRGNHEQFF.

The V call is TRBV5-6, the J call TRBJ2-7, with 9 bases aligning to TRBD1. Germline V gives CDR1 SGHDT, CDR2 YYEEEE. J was trimmed by 5 bases and V by 2 bases; bases with no gene match: 5. This CDR3 comprises 14 residues. The chain's CDR3 is CASSLTGTGNEQYF. CDR3 coding DNA: TGTGCCAGCAGCTTAACCGGGACAGGGAACGAGCAGTACTTC.

The genes are TRBV19 and TRBJ1-2; 8 bases align to TRBD1. J was trimmed by 6 bases and V by 3 bases; bases with no gene match: 3. The CDR3 covers 13 residues. Germline V gives CDR1 LNHDA, CDR2 SQIVND (reference sequence). CDR3 sequence: CASSIGQGNGYTF. CDR3 nucleotide sequence: TGTGCCAGTAGTATCGGACAGGGTAATGGCTACACCTTC.

V usage is TRBV12-3 or TRBV12-4 and J usage is TRBJ2-1; TRBD1 might be the D (6 bases). The CDR3 is 13 residues long. The germline V and J ends were trimmed by 8 bases and 0 bases, with 8 bases remaining between them. The CDR3 loop reads CASWGPSYNEQFF. CDR3 DNA: TGTGCCAGCTGGGGGCCCTCCTACAATGAGCAGTTCTTC.

The genes are TRBV9 and TRBJ1-1; the D is unclear. Germline V CDR1 and CDR2: SGDLS, YYNGEE. The CDR3 runs 13 residues. V lost 4 bases to trimming and J lost 0 bases, with 7 bases between them. CDR3 amino acids: CASSPRLNTEAFF. DNA of the CDR3: TGTGCCAGCAGCCCCCGGTTGAACACTGAAGCTTTCTTT.

The chain uses TRBV6-5 and TRBJ1-1; D is perhaps TRBD1 (5 bases). The CDR3 is 15 amino acids. CDR1 and CDR2 from the germline V gene are MNHEY and SVGAGI. Trimming left V 0 bases short and J 3 bases short, with 11 bases between. The CDR3 loop reads CASSYSNRGYTEAFF. DNA of the CDR3: TGTGCCAGCAGTTACTCGAATAGGGGATACACTGAAGCTTTCTTT.